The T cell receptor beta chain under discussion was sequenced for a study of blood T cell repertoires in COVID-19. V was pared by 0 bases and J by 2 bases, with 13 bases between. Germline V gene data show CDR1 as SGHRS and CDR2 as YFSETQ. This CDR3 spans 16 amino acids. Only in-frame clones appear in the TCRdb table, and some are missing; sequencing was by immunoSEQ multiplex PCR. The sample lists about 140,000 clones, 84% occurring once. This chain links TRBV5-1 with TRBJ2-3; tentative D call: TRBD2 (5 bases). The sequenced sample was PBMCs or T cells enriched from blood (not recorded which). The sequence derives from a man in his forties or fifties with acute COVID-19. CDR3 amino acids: CASSLEQATITDTQYF. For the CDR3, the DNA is TGCGCCAGCAGCTTGGAGCAGGCGACTATCACAGATACGCAGTATTTT.